The 13 T cell receptor beta chains in this list originate from one sample, sequenced in a study of T cell responses to AZD1222 COVID-19 vaccine (dated by TCRdb to 2020 to 2022). Per the publication, the time point label means: baseline before first vaccination. The library was built by means of the immunoSEQ multiplex PCR assay. TCRdb carries this immuneACCESS record with in-frame sequences only. Its versions omit some clonotypes, under half of them owing to an unresolved V gene in the studies checked, with the rest unexplained. Here the sample has more than 150,000 clones; roughly 88% occur a single time. Together, the top ten hold more than 0.75% of the sample. This material consisted of peripheral blood, taken on day 0 of AZD1222 vaccination. The receptors come from an adult in good health.

This clone appeared a single time. The J gene is TRBJ1-1, the V gene TRBV11-3; D not resolved. CDR1 is SGHNT, CDR2 YENEEA, per germline. The germline V and J ends were trimmed by 0 bases and 4 bases, with 9 bases remaining between them. This CDR3 has 14 residues. CDR3 protein: CASSLDHKSTEAFF. The CDR3 DNA reads as TGTGCCAGCAGCTTAGATCATAAGAGCACTGAAGCTTTCTTT.

The chain is built from TRBV29-1 and TRBJ2-7; 12 bases align to TRBD2. Trimming at V came to 4 bases and at J to 2 bases, leaving 6 bases not matched to a gene. The CDR3 covers 15 residues. Per germline, CDR1 SQVTM and CDR2 ANQGSEA. This chain's CDR3 is CSVGTTSGGPYEQYF. In nucleotides, the CDR3 is TGCAGCGTTGGGACGACTAGCGGGGGACCCTACGAGCAGTACTTC.

V usage is TRBV28 and J usage is TRBJ1-2; TRBD1 might be the D (5 bases). Per the germline V gene, CDR1 is MDHEN and CDR2 is SYDVKM. V was pared by 2 bases and J by 6 bases, with 10 bases between. This CDR3 comprises 13 residues. As DNA, the CDR3 is TGTGCCAGCAGTTTACTAGGGGCTGATGGCTACACCTTC. Translated, it gives CASSLLGADGYTF.

This chain uses TRBV28 with TRBJ1-5; unclear D gene. V was cut by 3 bases and J by 9 bases, with 15 bases left in between. Germline V gives CDR1 MDHEN, CDR2 SYDVKM. CDR3 length equals 14 residues. CDR3 bases: TGTGCCAGCAGTTTCGGTTACGATTACATGCCCCAGCATTTT. Protein: CASSFGYDYMPQHF.

As regards this clone: Other DNA variants within this sample encode the same CDR3. The chain uses TRBV7-9 and TRBJ2-5, with D perhaps TRBD1 or TRBD2 (5 bases each). Trimming left V 5 bases short and J 1 base short, with 8 bases between. The CDR3 length is 13 residues. Germline values: CDR1 SEHNR, CDR2 FQNEAQ (reference sequence). The CDR3 spells CASSPGSQETQYF. In nucleotides, the CDR3 is TGTGCCAGCAGCCCAGGGAGCCAAGAGACCCAGTACTTC.

This chain links TRBV19 with TRBJ1-2; D is unclear. Between the trimmed V and J ends, which lost 11 bases and 8 bases, there was a span of 6 bases. Germline V lookup: CDR1 LNHDA, CDR2 SQIVND (reference sequence). CDR3 length: 8 amino acids. The CDR3 protein is CAAGGYTF. CDR3 coding DNA: TGTGCCGCCGGAGGCTACACCTTC.

The V gene is TRBV5-1, the J gene TRBJ2-7; D ambiguous. CDR1 is SGHRS and CDR2 is YFSETQ in the germline V gene. There are 13 residues in the CDR3. Trimming shortened V by 2 bases and J by 3 bases, and 9 bases separated the two germline ends. The CDR3 DNA is TGCGCCAGCAGCTTCACAGCCAACTACGAGCAGTACTTC. Translating gives CASSFTANYEQYF.

The rearrangement joins TRBV19 to TRBJ2-2; tentative D call: TRBD1 (6 bases). Germline loops: CDR1 LNHDA, CDR2 SQIVND (reference sequence). V lost 3 bases, J lost 2 bases, and 19 bases lay in between. CDR3 length: 18 residues. CDR3 sequence reads: CASSMPRTEIRNTGELFF. CDR3 in DNA: TGTGCCAGTAGTATGCCTAGGACAGAGATCAGAAACACCGGGGAGCTGTTTTTT.

V is TRBV7-2 and J is TRBJ2-2, with TRBD1 identical over 7 bases. Germline loops: CDR1 SGHTA, CDR2 FQGNSA. The CDR3 length is 17 residues. Losses at the gene ends were 4 bases for V and 2 bases for J; bases not matched to a gene: 10. CDR3 protein: CASSSRGGYQNTGELFF. CDR3 in DNA: TGTGCCAGCAGCTCCCGAGGGGGCTACCAAAACACCGGGGAGCTGTTTTTT.

The V gene is TRBV11-2, the J gene TRBJ1-4; no reliable D call. Between the trimmed V and J ends, which lost 5 bases and 8 bases, there was a span of 12 bases. The CDR3 has 13 amino acids. Germline lookup yields CDR1 SGHAT and CDR2 FQNNGV. Written as DNA, the CDR3 is TGTGCCAGCAGCCCAGGACGGGGAGAAAAACTGTTTTTT. Translating it yields CASSPGRGEKLFF.

The chain uses TRBV5-1 and TRBJ2-7, with D uncertain. Germline CDR1 is SGHRS and CDR2 is YFSETQ. Trimming stripped 4 bases from V and 3 bases from J, with 8 bases between. The CDR3 contains 12 residues. Here the CDR3 DNA reads TGCGCCAGCAGCGACACCCACTACGAGCAGTACTTC. Residues: CASSDTHYEQYF.

The chain couples TRBV5-6 to TRBJ2-3, with TRBD1 identical over 8 bases. V gave up 3 bases and J gave up 4 bases; unmatched junction bases: 7. The CDR3 is 15 residues long. In germline, CDR1 is SGHDT, CDR2 YYEEEE. CDR3 protein: CASSSRDRSADTQYF. The CDR3 DNA is TGTGCCAGCAGCTCGCGGGACAGGTCCGCAGATACGCAGTATTTT.

The V call is TRBV7-9, the J call TRBJ1-4; a weak D match, TRBD1 (6 bases). The CDR3 spans 15 residues. Between the trimmed V and J ends, which lost 0 bases and 8 bases, there was a span of 13 bases. Germline V lookup: CDR1 SEHNR, CDR2 FQNEAQ (reference sequence). The CDR3 region is CASSLAPGVNEKLFF. CDR3 DNA sequence: TGTGCCAGCAGCTTAGCACCAGGGGTTAACGAAAAACTGTTTTTT.